These T cell receptor beta chains were read from a single sample in a study. From the 5' RACE reads, TCRdb called clonotypes with MiXCR, one entry per CDR3 protein. The sample has more than 55,000 distinct CDR3 sequences; under 25% are singletons. The sample comprised tumor-infiltrating Tregs sorted from the breast tumor. The receptors originated from a female donor with breast cancer. Each CDR3 is given with its conserved first and last residue. Fields, in order: clone size, J gene, CDR3 length, D gene, V gene, CDR3 DNA, CDR3 protein. D genes are given only for firm matches. Size is omitted from some rows. Given values are once, few, many or a class for expanded clones.

many	TRBJ1-5	13	NA	TRBV20-1	TGCAGTGCTAGATTGGGGGGTAATCAGCCCCAGCATTTT	CSARLGGNQPQHF
many	TRBJ1-2	13	NA	TRBV20-1	TGCAGTGCTGGCTCTGCAGGGGACTATGGCTACACCTTC	CSAGSAGDYGYTF
NA	TRBJ2-7	12	NA	TRBV2	TGTGCCAGCACTTTCTTTCTCTACGAGCAGTACTTC	CASTFFLYEQYF
many	TRBJ1-2	13	NA	TRBV9	TGTGCCAGCAGCGTAGACAGGTCCTATGGCTACACCTTC	CASSVDRSYGYTF
many	TRBJ2-5	15	NA	TRBV6-5	TGTGCCAGCAGGTCGACCCCGGACAACCAAGAGACCCAGTACTTC	CASRSTPDNQETQYF
few	TRBJ2-3	14	TRBD2	TRBV5-4	TGTGCCAGCAGCTCCCGGGAGGGGTGGGATACGCAGTATTTT	CASSSREGWDTQYF
NA	TRBJ2-3	16	TRBD2	TRBV20-1	TGCAGGGCTCCATCGACTAGCGGGGGTGACACAGATACGCAGTATTTT	CRAPSTSGGDTDTQYF
NA	TRBJ2-5	13	NA	TRBV5-1	TGCGCCAGCAGCCGGGACGGAGGGGAGACCCAGTACTTC	CASSRDGGETQYF
NA	TRBJ2-7	15	TRBD2	TRBV9	TGTGCCAGCAGCGTAGAACCTAGCGGTAACTACGAGCAGTGCTTC	CASSVEPSGNYEQCF
few	TRBJ2-7	16	NA	TRBV2	TGTGCCAGCAGTGAAGGTTCTGTCTCGGCAACCTACGAGCAGTACTTC	CASSEGSVSATYEQYF
NA	TRBJ2-3	14	TRBD1	TRBV7-8	TGTGCCAGCAGCTCCCGCACCCGACAGGGAAAACAGTATTTT	CASSSRTRQGKQYF
NA	TRBJ2-2	15	NA	TRBV14	TGTGCCAGCAGCCAAGCAACAATTAACACCGGGGAGCTGTTTTTT	CASSQATINTGELFF
many	TRBJ1-2	10	NA	TRBV6-2/TRBV6-3	TGTGCCAGCAGTTACAATGGCTACACCTTC	CASSYNGYTF
NA	TRBJ2-3	17	TRBD2	TRBV7-9	TGTGCCAGCAGCTCGGGACTAGCGGGGTCCCGGGTAGATACGCAGTATTTT	CASSSGLAGSRVDTQYF
NA	TRBJ1-1	11	NA	TRBV6-5	TGTGCCAGCAGTTACCAGGGAGGAGCTTTCTTT	CASSYQGGAFF